The 25 T cell receptor beta chains below were found in one sample sequenced in a study of beta chain features in type 1 diabetes. Expressed TCRB transcripts were sequenced because the isolated RNA had all been reverse transcribed beforehand. Method: immunoSEQ multiplex PCR; TCRdb's copy keeps in-frame clones and lacks some. Seen here are 200,000 to 250,000 clones, over 8.5% observed once, and the top ten hold under 0.045%. Sequenced sample: naive CD4+ T cells from blood. The receptors were gathered from a woman younger than 35 in good health.

This clone was seen more than once but under ten times. The chain uses TRBV6-1 and TRBJ2-5; D remains ambiguous. The germline V and J ends were trimmed by 6 bases and 4 bases, with 12 bases remaining between them. From germline, CDR1 is MNHNS and CDR2 SASEGT. This CDR3 comprises 13 residues. The CDR3 spells CASRKASSETQYF. The DNA of the CDR3 is TGTGCCAGCAGGAAGGCTAGTTCAGAGACCCAGTACTTC.

CDR3 in amino acids: CAWGNAGNQPQHF. CDR3 nucleotide sequence: TGTGCCTGGGGCAACGCAGGCAATCAGCCCCAGCATTTT. The genes are TRBV30 and TRBJ1-5; D unresolved. Trimming took off 5 bases at V and 2 bases at J, with 10 bases between the two ends. This CDR3 has 13 residues. Per germline, CDR1 GTSNPN and CDR2 SVGIG (reference sequence).

The chain carries TRBV19 and TRBJ1-5; D is unclear. V lost 6 bases and J lost 6, with 18 bases in between. Germline CDR1 and CDR2: LNHDA and SQIVND (reference sequence). The CDR3 sequence is 15 residues long. The DNA for the CDR3 is TGTGCCAGTAGCAGGACTAGGGTCGGCGGTCAGCCCCAGCATTTT. Translation gives CASSRTRVGGQPQHF.

The CDR3 loop is CASSSTGVEQYF. The CDR3 DNA follows: TGTGCCAGCAGCTCTACAGGGGTCGAGCAGTACTTC. The chain is built from TRBV5-4 and TRBJ2-7; 7 nucleotides align to TRBD1. V lost 3 bases to trimming and J lost 6 bases; unmatched junction nucleotides: 3. This CDR3 is 12 amino acids long. Germline V gene data show CDR1 as SGHNT and CDR2 as YYREEE (reference sequence).

J is TRBJ2-1 and V is TRBV30; maybe TRBD1 (6 bases). The CDR3 consists of 14 residues. Between the trimmed V and J ends, which lost 3 bases and 4 bases, there was a span of 13 bases. CDR1 and CDR2 (germline): GTSNPN, SVGIG (reference sequence). This chain's CDR3 is CAWRKGQPYNEQFF. CDR3 bases: TGTGCCTGGAGAAAGGGACAACCGTACAATGAGCAGTTCTTC.

This chain uses TRBV5-1 with TRBJ2-5, with 11 bases fitting TRBD2. Germline V CDR1 and CDR2: SGHRS, YFSETQ. This CDR3 spans 16 amino acids. V gave up 4 bases and J gave up 1 base; unmatched junction bases: 6. The DNA of the CDR3 is TGCGCCAGCAGCAGGGCGGGGACTAGCGGCCAAGAGACCCAGTACTTC. This translates into CASSRAGTSGQETQYF.

Comment on this clone: Other DNA sequences in the same sample also yield this CDR3. This chain connects TRBV6-1 to TRBJ2-7, with a possible D match to TRBD2 (5 bases). The germline V and J ends were trimmed by 5 bases and 3 bases, with 5 bases remaining between them. The CDR3 sequence is 11 residues long. The germline CDR1 and CDR2 sequences are MNHNS and SASEGT. The CDR3 bases are TGTGCCAGCAGTCGGGGCTACGAGCAGTACTTC. It codes for CASSRGYEQYF.

This clone turned up a few times. The CDR3 reads CASSLERGTEAFF. The CDR3 nucleotides are TGTGCCAGCAGCTTAGAAAGGGGCACTGAAGCTTTCTTT. The V gene is TRBV7-8, the J gene TRBJ1-1, with D perhaps TRBD1 (5 bases). This CDR3 has 13 residues. Trimming pared 1 base from V and 4 bases from J, leaving 7 bases between. Germline V CDR1 and CDR2: SGHVS, FQNEAQ.

This clone has only a few counts. The rearrangement uses TRBV6-6 and TRBJ2-3; TRBD2 matches 9 bases. Germline assignment: CDR1 MNHNY and CDR2 SVGAGI (reference sequence). The CDR3 is made up of 14 amino acids. V lost 5 bases, J lost 4 bases, and 4 bases stayed unmatched. The CDR3 region is CASSRTSVADTQYF. CDR3 DNA: TGTGCCAGCAGTCGGACTAGCGTGGCAGATACGCAGTATTTT.

The V call is TRBV5-1, the J call TRBJ2-1; 9 nucleotides align to TRBD2. CDR3 length equals 16 residues. CDR1 SGHRS and CDR2 YFSETQ come from the germline V gene. Germline trimming cut 0 bases from V and 12 bases from J; bases unmatched to any gene: 13. CDR3 nucleotide sequence: TGCGCCAGCAGCTTGGCGGTTAGCGGGAGTATTACGGGGCAGTTCTTC. Its protein is CASSLAVSGSITGQFF. Full variable domain (remainder filled in from reference TRBV5-1 and TRBJ2-1): KAGVTQTPRYLIKTRGQQVTLSCSPISGHRSVSWYQQTPGQGLQFLFEYFSETQRNKGNFPGRFSGRQFSNSRSEMNVSTLELGDSALYLCASSLAVSGSITGQFFGPGTRLTVL.

The chain links TRBV6-6 to TRBJ2-5; 10 nucleotides match TRBD1. Germline V gene lookup returns CDR1 MNHNY and CDR2 SVGAGI (reference sequence). Trimming took 6 bases from V and 6 from J; bases not matched to a gene: 4. The CDR3 spans 13 residues. DNA of the CDR3: TGTGCCAGCAGCAGGACAGGGGGACAGACCCAGTACTTC. Amino acids: CASSRTGGQTQYF.

In this sample, this clone turned up many times. The CDR3 sequence is CASSHVSGEGHQPQHF. CDR3 DNA: TGCGCCAGCAGTCACGTCTCAGGGGAGGGACATCAGCCCCAGCATTTT. The chain carries TRBV23-1 and TRBJ1-5; maybe TRBD1 (6 bases). TRBV23-1 is identified as an open reading frame with a role that is uncertain. Trimming pared 3 bases from V and 5 bases from J, leaving 17 bases between. This CDR3 spans 16 amino acids.

The CDR3 DNA reads TGTGCCAGCAGCCGATACACAGGGGGCGGCCAGCCCCAGCATTTT. Translating it yields CASSRYTGGGQPQHF. V is TRBV21-1 and J is TRBJ1-5; the listed D gene, TRBD1, was not tested against the DNA. TRBV21-1 counts as a pseudogene. The CDR3 contains 15 residues.

The chain couples TRBV15 to TRBJ1-2; the D is unclear. V was shortened by 3 bases and J by 8 bases, with 16 bases between the two germline ends. The V gene's germline CDR1 is LNHNV and CDR2 YYDKDF (reference sequence). This CDR3 is built from 14 residues. DNA for the CDR3: TGTGCCACCAGCAGGGCGGCGGCCCCTAAGGGCTACACCTTC. Amino acids: CATSRAAAPKGYTF.

This clone turned up a few times. V usage is TRBV7-3 and J usage is TRBJ2-7; TRBD1 matches 11 bases. With 4 bases clipped from V and 6 bases from J, the junction kept 2 bases outside the gene matches. CDR3 size: 13 residues. Germline CDR1 and CDR2: SGHTA and FQGTGA. CDR3 amino acids: CASSSGTGGEQYF. CDR3 DNA sequence: TGTGCCAGCAGCTCCGGGACAGGGGGCGAGCAGTACTTC.

The chain has TRBV6-5 and TRBJ1-1, with a possible D match to TRBD1 (5 bases). Germline CDR1 and CDR2: MNHEY and SVGAGI. Trimming stripped 2 bases from V and 11 bases from J, with 15 bases between. CDR3 size: 13 residues. This chain's CDR3 is CASSYAQGTVAFF. The CDR3 DNA is TGTGCCAGCAGTTACGCTCAGGGTACTGTGGCTTTCTTT.

The chain combines TRBV4-2 with TRBJ1-2; D is undetermined. Germline CDR1 reads LGHNA; CDR2 reads YNFKEQ. The CDR3 runs to 12 residues. V was clipped by 0 bases and J by 3 bases, with 2 bases between them. The CDR3 DNA follows: TGTGCCAGCAGCCAAGACGACTATGGCTACACCTTC. Translated, it gives CASSQDDYGYTF.

The chain is built from TRBV7-6 and TRBJ1-5; no definite D call. This CDR3 contains 14 residues. The germline V gene has CDR1 SGHVS and CDR2 FNYEAQ. V lost 1 base, J lost 3 bases, and 7 bases lay in between. The CDR3 bases are TGTGCCAGCAGCTTAGGCAGGCTCAATCAGCCCCAGCATTTT. Translated, it gives CASSLGRLNQPQHF.

This clone has a handful of counts. The chain couples TRBV14 to TRBJ1-5; TRBD1 might be the D (6 bases). CDR1 and CDR2 (germline): SGHDN, FVKESK. V shed 4 bases and J shed 5 bases, with 9 bases lying between them. The CDR3 length is 13 residues. The CDR3 region has the DNA TGTGCCAGCAGCCTCCGGACAGATCAGCCCCAGCATTTT. It yields the protein CASSLRTDQPQHF.

In this sample, this clone turned up a few times. This sequence joins TRBV19 and TRBJ1-2, with D perhaps matching TRBD1 (6 bases). This CDR3 spans 14 amino acids. Germline values: CDR1 LNHDA, CDR2 SQIVND (reference sequence). The V and J ends lost 4 bases and 4 bases respectively, with 13 bases between them. The CDR3 loop reads CASSSGQQTYGYTF. CDR3 nucleotides: TGTGCCAGTAGTAGTGGACAGCAGACCTATGGCTACACCTTC.

The chain has TRBV6-5 and TRBJ2-3, with 7 bases fitting TRBD2. The junction had 5 bases not matched to a gene; V was cut back by 0 bases and J by 2 bases. The CDR3 covers 16 residues. Germline CDR1 MNHEY, CDR2 SVGAGI. CDR3 nucleotide sequence: TGTGCCAGCAGTTACTCCCAGCGGGACCTCACAGATACGCAGTATTTT. This translates into CASSYSQRDLTDTQYF.

The rearrangement links TRBV30 to TRBJ1-5; TRBD1 matches at 7 bases. V trimming: 2 bases; J trimming: 5 bases; junction bases outside the gene matches: 6. CDR3 length: 14 residues. Germline CDR1 reads GTSNPN; CDR2 reads SVGIG (reference sequence). CDR3 amino acids: CAWSPGGPHQPQHF. CDR3 coding DNA: TGTGCCTGGAGTCCAGGGGGGCCACATCAGCCCCAGCATTTT.

This clone was seen only a few times. The chain is built from TRBV27 and TRBJ2-7; D possibly corresponds to TRBD1 (6 bases). The CDR3 extends over 14 amino acids. V lost 9 bases and J lost 4, with 19 bases in between. Looked up from germline, CDR1 is MNHEY and CDR2 is SMNVEV (reference sequence). CDR3 nucleotide sequence: TGTGCCAGAGATACCCGGGACACCTTATACGAGCAGTACTTC. It yields the protein CARDTRDTLYEQYF.

This clone occurred many times. This chain uses TRBV11-2 with TRBJ2-3; TRBD2 might be the D (5 bases). Trimming cost V 5 bases and J 3 bases, with 6 bases left between them. The germline V gene encodes CDR1 SGHAT and CDR2 FQNNGV. The CDR3 has 12 amino acids. This CDR3 is CASSPGTDTQYF. CDR3 bases: TGTGCCAGCAGCCCGGGGACAGATACGCAGTATTTT.

The V call is TRBV30, the J call TRBJ1-2; perhaps TRBD1 as D (5 bases). Germline CDR1 and CDR2: GTSNPN and SVGIG (reference sequence). This CDR3 contains 13 residues. With 2 bases removed from V and 7 bases from J, the gap between germline ends came to 14 bases. CDR3 in DNA: TGTGCCTGGAGTTCGGGGGTTCTTGGTGGCTACACCTTC. This codes for CAWSSGVLGGYTF. Based on the CDR3 plus reference TRBV30 and TRBJ1-2, the full variable domain is SQTIHQWPATLVQPVGSPLSLECTVEGTSNPNLYWYRQAAGRGLQLLFYSVGIGQISSEVPQNLSASRPQDRQFILSSKKLLLSDSGFYLCAWSSGVLGGYTFGSGTRLTVV.